The 3 T cell receptor beta chains listed next were all sequenced from one sample in a study of T-cell reconstitution after alpha-beta-depleted transplantation in children. Unique molecular identifiers were used in preparing the TCRbeta library. Each CDR3 protein is one row after TCRdb ran MiXCR on the PCR reads. The sample lists a few hundred thousand distinct CDR3 sequences; 25% to 30% were seen once. Sample: PBMCs, taken before TCRalphabeta/CD19-depleted stem cell transplant. The receptor source for this set is a boy under three years old with Wiskott-Aldrich syndrome, due to receive a stem cell transplant.

This clonotype was recorded a few times. CDR3 protein: CASSGPGDTYYGYTF. The CDR3 region has the DNA TGTGCCAGCAGCGGACCCGGGGACACCTACTATGGCTACACCTTC. The J gene is TRBJ1-2, the V gene TRBV9, with D perhaps TRBD1 (6 bases). This CDR3 contains 15 residues. Looked up from germline, CDR1 is SGDLS and CDR2 is YYNGEE. V was trimmed by 3 bases and J by 3 bases, leaving 15 bases between them.

This clonotype was observed a few times. V usage is TRBV15 and J usage is TRBJ2-6; D gene uncertain. The CDR3 runs 14 residues. Germline V gene lookup returns CDR1 LNHNV and CDR2 YYDKDF (reference sequence). Trimming pared 6 bases from V and 0 bases from J, leaving 6 bases between. CDR3 bases: TGTGCCACCAGGGACGTCTCTGGGGCCAACGTCCTGACTTTC. The encoded protein is CATRDVSGANVLTF.

In nucleotides, the CDR3 is TGTGCCATCAGTGAGTTGGATCAAGAGACCCAGTACTTC. Protein sequence: CAISELDQETQYF. The chain has TRBV10-3 and TRBJ2-5, with no clear D. The germline CDR1 and CDR2 sequences are ENHRY and SYGVKD. This CDR3 contains 13 residues. Deletions cut 1 base from V and 2 bases from J, with 5 bases between.